This T cell receptor (beta chain) was captured by sequencing in a study of T cell responses to AZD1222 COVID-19 vaccine. Some clones are missing from TCRdb's copy, which holds only in-frame ones; the method was immunoSEQ multiplex PCR. The repertoire includes fewer than 130,000 clones, approximately 96% of them detected once, and around 2% sits in the top ten. V was pared by 4 bases and J by 0 bases, with 7 bases between. The CDR3 is made up of 13 amino acids. Looked up from germline, CDR1 is SGHDN and CDR2 is FVKESK. This chain uses TRBV14 with TRBJ2-7, with D hard to call. The clonotype was recovered from an adult in good health. Sequencing was performed on peripheral blood, taken on day 0 of AZD1222 vaccination. The CDR3 DNA reads as TGTGCCAGCAGCCTTTGGAGCTCCTACGAGCAGTACTTC. Its protein product is CASSLWSSYEQYF.